The sequence of this TCR beta chain was determined in a study of T cells in Graves' hyperthyroidism and ophthalmopathy. Study background: Once the initial diagnosis was made, peripheral blood was obtained before any treatment. Study-level findings and limits: Clonotypes that were expanded in thyroid above 0.001 mostly appeared in blood too.

A few counts support this clonotype. The antigen remains unidentified. Ophthalmopathy cases met thresholds of Clinical Activity Score at least 3, NOSPECS grade at least 4 and duration under 3 months. RNA transcripts were the template for amplifying TCR beta CDR3 regions. The HTBI primer set was used in a first-round RT-PCR of the TCR CDR3. TCRdb reprocessed the multiplex PCR reads with MiXCR, giving one entry per CDR3 protein. Of around 270,000 distinct CDR3 sequences in the sample, less than 20% were seen once. Trimming pared 3 bases from V and 5 bases from J, leaving 12 bases between. Germline CDR1 reads ENHRY; CDR2 reads SYGVKD. CDR3 length: 14 residues.

Sequenced material: blood. The receptor comes from a man aged 45-65 years with Graves' ophthalmopathy. V usage is TRBV10-3 and J usage is TRBJ2-3; perhaps TRBD1 as D (6 bases). In nucleotides, the CDR3 is TGTGCCATCAGTGAAGGGGAAGGGGGAGATACGCAGTATTTT. It specifies CAISEGEGGDTQYF.